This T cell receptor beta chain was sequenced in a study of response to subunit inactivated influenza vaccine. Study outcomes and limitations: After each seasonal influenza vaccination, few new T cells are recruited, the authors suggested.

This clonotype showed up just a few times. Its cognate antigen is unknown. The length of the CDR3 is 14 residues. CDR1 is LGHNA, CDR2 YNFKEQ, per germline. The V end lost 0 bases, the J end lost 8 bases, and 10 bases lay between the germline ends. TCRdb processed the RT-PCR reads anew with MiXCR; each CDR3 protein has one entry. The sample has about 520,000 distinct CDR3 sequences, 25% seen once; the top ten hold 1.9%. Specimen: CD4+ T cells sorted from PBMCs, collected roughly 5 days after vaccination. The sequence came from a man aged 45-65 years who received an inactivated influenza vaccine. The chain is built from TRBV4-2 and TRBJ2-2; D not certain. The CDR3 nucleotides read TGTGCCAGCAGCCAAGATCGGGCGACAGGGGAGCTGTTTTTT. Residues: CASSQDRATGELFF.